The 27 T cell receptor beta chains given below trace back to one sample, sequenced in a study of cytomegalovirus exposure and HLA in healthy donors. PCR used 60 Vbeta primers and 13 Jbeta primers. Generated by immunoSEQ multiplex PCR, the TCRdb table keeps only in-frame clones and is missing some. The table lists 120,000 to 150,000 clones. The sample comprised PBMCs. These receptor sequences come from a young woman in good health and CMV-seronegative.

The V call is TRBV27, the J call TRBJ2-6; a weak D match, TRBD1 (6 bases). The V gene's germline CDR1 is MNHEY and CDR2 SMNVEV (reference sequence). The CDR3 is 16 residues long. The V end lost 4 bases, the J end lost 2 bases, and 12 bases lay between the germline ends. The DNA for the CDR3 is TGTGCCAGCAGTTCTTCTTACAGGGCTGGGGCCAACGTCCTGACTTTC. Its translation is CASSSSYRAGANVLTF.

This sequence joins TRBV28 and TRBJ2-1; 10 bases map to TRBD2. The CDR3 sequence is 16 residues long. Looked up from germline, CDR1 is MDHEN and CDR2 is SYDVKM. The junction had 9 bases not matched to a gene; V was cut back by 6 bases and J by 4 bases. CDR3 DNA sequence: TGTGCCAGCAGGGACCCGACTAGCGGGTTGTACAATGAGCAGTTCTTC. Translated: CASRDPTSGLYNEQFF.

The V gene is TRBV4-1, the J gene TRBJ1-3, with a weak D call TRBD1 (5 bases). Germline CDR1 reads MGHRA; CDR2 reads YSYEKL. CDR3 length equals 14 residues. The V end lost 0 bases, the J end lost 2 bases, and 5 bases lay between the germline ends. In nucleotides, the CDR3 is TGCGCCAGCAGCCAAGACAGGGCTGGAAACACCATATATTTT. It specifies CASSQDRAGNTIYF.

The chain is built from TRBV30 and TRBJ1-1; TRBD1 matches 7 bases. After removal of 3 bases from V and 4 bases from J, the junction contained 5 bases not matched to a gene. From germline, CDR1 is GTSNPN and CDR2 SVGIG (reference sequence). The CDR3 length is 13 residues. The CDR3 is CAWSRQGSTEAFF. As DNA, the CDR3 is TGTGCCTGGAGCCGACAGGGTAGCACTGAAGCTTTCTTT.

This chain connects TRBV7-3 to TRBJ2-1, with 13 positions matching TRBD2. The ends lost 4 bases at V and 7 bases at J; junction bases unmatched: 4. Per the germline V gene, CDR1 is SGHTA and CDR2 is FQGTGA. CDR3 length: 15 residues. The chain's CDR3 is CASSSRTSGGNEQFF. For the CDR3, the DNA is TGTGCCAGCAGCTCCCGGACTAGCGGGGGTAATGAGCAGTTCTTC.

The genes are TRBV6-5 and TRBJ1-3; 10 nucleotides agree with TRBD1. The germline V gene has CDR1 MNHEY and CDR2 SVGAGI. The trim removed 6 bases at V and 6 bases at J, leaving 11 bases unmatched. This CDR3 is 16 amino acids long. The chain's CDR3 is CASRYRDRGIENTIYF. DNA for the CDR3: TGTGCCAGCAGATACCGGGACAGGGGTATTGAAAACACCATATATTTT.

This CDR3 is CASSSREWGNTIYF. The CDR3 region has the DNA TGTGCCAGCAGTTCCCGGGAATGGGGAAACACCATATATTTT. The V and J genes are TRBV6-5 and TRBJ1-3, with D unclear. Trimming took off 4 bases at V and 4 bases at J, with 11 bases between the two ends. Germline CDR1 reads MNHEY; CDR2 reads SVGAGI. The CDR3 runs 14 residues.

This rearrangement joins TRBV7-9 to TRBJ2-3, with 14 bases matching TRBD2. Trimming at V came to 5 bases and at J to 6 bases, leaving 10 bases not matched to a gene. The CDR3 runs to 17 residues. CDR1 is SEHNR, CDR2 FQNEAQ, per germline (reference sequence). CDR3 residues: CASSNPGTSGRGDTQYF. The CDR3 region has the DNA TGTGCCAGCAGCAATCCCGGGACTAGCGGGAGAGGTGATACGCAGTATTTT. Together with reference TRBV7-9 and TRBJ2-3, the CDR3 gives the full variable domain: DTGVSQNPRHKITKRGQNVTFRCDPISEHNRLYWYRQTLGQGPEFLTYFQNEAQLEKSRLLSDRFSAERPKGSFSTLEIQRTEQGDSAMYLCASSNPGTSGRGDTQYFGPGTRLTVL.

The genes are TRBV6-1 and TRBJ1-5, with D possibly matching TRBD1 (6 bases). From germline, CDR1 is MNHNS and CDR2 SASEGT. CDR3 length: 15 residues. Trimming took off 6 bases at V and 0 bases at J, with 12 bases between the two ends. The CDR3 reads CASRQGDYSNQPQHF. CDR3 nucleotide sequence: TGTGCCAGCAGACAGGGCGATTATAGCAATCAGCCCCAGCATTTT.

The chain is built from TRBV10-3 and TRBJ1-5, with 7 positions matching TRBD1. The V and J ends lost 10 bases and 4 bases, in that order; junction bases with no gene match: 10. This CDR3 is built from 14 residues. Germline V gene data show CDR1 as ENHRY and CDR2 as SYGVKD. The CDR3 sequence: CATTGTEGNQPQHF. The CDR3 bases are TGTGCCACCACGGGGACAGAGGGTAATCAGCCCCAGCATTTT.

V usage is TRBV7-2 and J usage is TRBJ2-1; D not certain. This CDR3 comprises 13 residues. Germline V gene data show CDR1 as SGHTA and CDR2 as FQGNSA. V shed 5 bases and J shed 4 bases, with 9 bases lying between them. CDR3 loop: CASSPGTYNEQFF. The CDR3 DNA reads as TGTGCCAGCAGCCCAGGAACATACAATGAGCAGTTCTTC.

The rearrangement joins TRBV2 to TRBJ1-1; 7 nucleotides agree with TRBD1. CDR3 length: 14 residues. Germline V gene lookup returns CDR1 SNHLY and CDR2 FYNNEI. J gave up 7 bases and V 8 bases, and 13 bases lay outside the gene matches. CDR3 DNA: TGTGCCAGCGGTGTACGGCCAGGGGGTGTTGAAGCTTTCTTT. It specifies CASGVRPGGVEAFF.

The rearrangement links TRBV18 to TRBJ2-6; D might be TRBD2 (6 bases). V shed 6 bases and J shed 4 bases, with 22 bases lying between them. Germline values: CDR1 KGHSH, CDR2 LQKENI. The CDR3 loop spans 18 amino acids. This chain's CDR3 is CASSPFYPGGTGANVLTF. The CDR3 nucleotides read TGTGCCAGCTCGCCCTTTTATCCCGGAGGGACCGGGGCCAACGTCCTGACTTTC.

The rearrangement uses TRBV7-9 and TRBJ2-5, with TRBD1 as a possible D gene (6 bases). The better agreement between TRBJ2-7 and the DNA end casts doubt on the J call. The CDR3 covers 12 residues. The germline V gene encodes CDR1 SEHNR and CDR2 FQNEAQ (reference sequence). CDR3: CASSSQGYEQYF. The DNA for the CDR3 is TGTGCCAGCAGCTCACAGGGCTACGAGCAGTACTTC.

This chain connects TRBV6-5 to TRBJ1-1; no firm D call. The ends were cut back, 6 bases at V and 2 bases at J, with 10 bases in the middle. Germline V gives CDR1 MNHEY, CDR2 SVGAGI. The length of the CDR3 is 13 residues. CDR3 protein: CASRAEINTEAFF. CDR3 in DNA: TGTGCCAGCAGGGCGGAGATTAACACTGAAGCTTTCTTT.

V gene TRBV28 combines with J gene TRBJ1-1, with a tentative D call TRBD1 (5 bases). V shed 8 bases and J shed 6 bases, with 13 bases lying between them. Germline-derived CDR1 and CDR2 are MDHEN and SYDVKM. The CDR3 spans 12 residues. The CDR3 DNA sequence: TGTGCCAGCGTAGGGGCCCGGGCTGAAGCTTTCTTT. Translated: CASVGARAEAFF.

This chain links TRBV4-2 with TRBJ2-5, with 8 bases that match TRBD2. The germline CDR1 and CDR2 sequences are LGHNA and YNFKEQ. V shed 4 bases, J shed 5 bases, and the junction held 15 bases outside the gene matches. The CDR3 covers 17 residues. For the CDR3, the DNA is TGTGCCAGCAGCCCCGAGGGTGGCGGGAGGATCCAGGAGACCCAGTACTTC. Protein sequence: CASSPEGGGRIQETQYF.

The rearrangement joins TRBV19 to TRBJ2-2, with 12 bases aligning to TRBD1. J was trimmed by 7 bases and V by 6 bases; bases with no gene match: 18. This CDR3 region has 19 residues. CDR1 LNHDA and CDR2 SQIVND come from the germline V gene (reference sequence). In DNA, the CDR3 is TGTGCCAGTAGCCGGGGAGAACCGGGACAGGGGGCTAAAGACGGGGAGCTGTTTTTT. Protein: CASSRGEPGQGAKDGELFF. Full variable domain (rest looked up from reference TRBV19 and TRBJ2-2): DGGITQSPKYLFRKEGQNVTLSCEQNLNHDAMYWYRQDPGQGLRLIYYSQIVNDFQKGDIAEGYSVSREKKESFPLTVTSAQKNPTAFYLCASSRGEPGQGAKDGELFFGEGSRLTVL.

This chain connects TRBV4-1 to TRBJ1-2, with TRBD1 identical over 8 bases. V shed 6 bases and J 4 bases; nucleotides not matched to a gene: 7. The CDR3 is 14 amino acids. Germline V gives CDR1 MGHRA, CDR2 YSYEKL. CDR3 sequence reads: CASSRRDRPYGYTF. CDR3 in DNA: TGCGCCAGCAGTCGAAGGGACAGGCCCTATGGCTACACCTTC.

The CDR3 DNA is TGTGCCATCAGTGAAAGGCTGGGACAGGGGAACGAAGAGACCCAGTACTTC. Residues: CAISERLGQGNEETQYF. The chain uses TRBV10-3 and TRBJ2-5, with 10 bases lining up with TRBD1. V shed 3 bases and J 3 bases; nucleotides not matched to a gene: 10. Germline-derived CDR1 and CDR2 are ENHRY and SYGVKD. The CDR3 is 17 residues long.

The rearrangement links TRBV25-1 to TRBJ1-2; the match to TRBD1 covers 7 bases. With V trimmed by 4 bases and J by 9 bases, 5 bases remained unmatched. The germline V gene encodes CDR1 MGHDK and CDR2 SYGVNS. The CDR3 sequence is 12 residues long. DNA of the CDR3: TGTGCCAGCAGTGCCCAGGGGGTTAGCTACACCTTC. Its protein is CASSAQGVSYTF.

CDR3 in amino acids: CASSRMSGADTQYF. CDR3 nucleotide sequence: TGTGCCAGCAGCCGGATGAGCGGTGCAGATACGCAGTATTTT. J is TRBJ2-3 and V is TRBV14, with D perhaps matching TRBD2 (5 bases). V was cut by 4 bases and J by 4 bases, with 12 bases left in between. Germline CDR1 reads SGHDN; CDR2 reads FVKESK. The CDR3 is 14 amino acids.

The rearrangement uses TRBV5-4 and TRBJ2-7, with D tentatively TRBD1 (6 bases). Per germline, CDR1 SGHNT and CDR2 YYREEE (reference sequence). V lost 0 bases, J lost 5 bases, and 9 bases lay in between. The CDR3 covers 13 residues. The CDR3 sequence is CASSLDRDHEQYV. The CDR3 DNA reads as TGTGCCAGCAGCTTGGACAGGGACCACGAGCAGTACGTC.

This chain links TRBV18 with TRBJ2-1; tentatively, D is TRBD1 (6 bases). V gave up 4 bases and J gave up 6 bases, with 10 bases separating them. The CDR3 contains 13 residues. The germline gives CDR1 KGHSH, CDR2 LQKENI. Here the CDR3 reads CASSLLDSNEQFF. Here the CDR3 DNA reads TGTGCCAGCTCACTTTTGGACAGCAATGAGCAGTTCTTC.

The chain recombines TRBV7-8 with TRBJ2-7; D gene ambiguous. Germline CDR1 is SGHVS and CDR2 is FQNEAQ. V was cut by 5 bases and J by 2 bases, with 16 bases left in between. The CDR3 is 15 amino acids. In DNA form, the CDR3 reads TGTGCCAGCAGCCCACGGTCACAGTGGGCCTACGAGCAGTACTTC. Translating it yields CASSPRSQWAYEQYF.

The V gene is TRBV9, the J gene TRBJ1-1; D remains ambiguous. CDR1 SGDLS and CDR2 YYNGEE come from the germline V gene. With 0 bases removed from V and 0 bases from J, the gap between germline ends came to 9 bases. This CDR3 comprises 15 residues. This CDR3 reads CASSVAFGVNTEAFF. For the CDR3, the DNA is TGTGCCAGCAGCGTAGCGTTCGGGGTGAACACTGAAGCTTTCTTT. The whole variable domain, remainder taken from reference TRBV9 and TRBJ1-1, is DSGVTQTPKHLITATGQRVTLRCSPRSGDLSVYWYQQSLDQGLQFLIQYYNGEERAKGNILERFSAQQFPDLHSELNLSSLELGDSALYFCASSVAFGVNTEAFFGQGTRLTVV.

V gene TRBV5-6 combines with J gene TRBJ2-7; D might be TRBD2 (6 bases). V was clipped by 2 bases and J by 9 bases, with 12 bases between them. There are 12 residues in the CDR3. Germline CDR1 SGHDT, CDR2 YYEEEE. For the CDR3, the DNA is TGTGCCAGCAGCTTATGGACTAATGGGCAGTACTTC. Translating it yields CASSLWTNGQYF.